The present TCR beta chain was sequenced within a study of blood T cell repertoires in COVID-19 (dated by TCRdb to the early 2020s). Notes on the research overall: Collaborator samples came from the United States, Italy and Spain and covered acute and convalescent phases of COVID-19. The material from the prospective study consisted of cDNA or gDNA derived from T cells, B-cell-depleted T cells, or PBMCs. The samples were drawn from the first 160 participants of the ongoing ImmuneRACE study and from roughly 1,300 subjects provided by 6 global collaborators. Deeply sampled blood TCRbeta repertoires from subjects exposed to, actively infected with, or recovered from COVID-19 were included in the dataset. Where HLA class I and class II types were available, the types were taken from metadata supplied by the sample provider, not from assay-based typing. A de-identified subject ID, COVID-19 status, age in years and sex were almost always included in the sample metadata. The repertoires were released in a freely available public database intended as a resource for research on the immune response to SARS-CoV-2.

This clone was observed a single time. Its antigen is unknown. Qualities for individual bases were not recorded, and no much larger clone is one base off. Based on the germline V gene, the CDR1 and CDR2 sequences are ENHRY and SYGVKD. Spanning cysteine to phenylalanine, the CDR3 consists of 13 amino acids. Solely the CDR3 DNA is kept, with 39 bases framed from the first base. V is reduced by 1 base and J by 5 bases, leaving a spacing of 6 bases between them. A second Seattle source provided samples from volunteer blood donors who had recovered from COVID-19. The collaborating institutions used their own protocols to collect whole blood in K2EDTA tubes. For TCRbeta analysis, collaborators shipped samples as frozen whole blood, isolated PBMCs, or DNA extracted from either of those sample types. The full study reports these points: How much clinical and demographic metadata was included differed by source and by participant, and the metadata was provided uncurated.

TCRbeta CDR3 regions were amplified from genomic DNA using the immunoSEQ Assay, a bias-controlled multiplex PCR. Per the authors' processing: The number of nucleated cells in each sample was estimated from the amplification of reference gene primers within the assay. To quantify the absolute abundance of each unique TCRbeta CDR3 rearrangement, sequence reads were collapsed and filtered. For each sample, productive Simpson clonality was calculated by taking the square root of Simpson's diversity index across productive rearrangements. TCRdb took over this immuneACCESS table, retaining in-frame rearrangements with V and J assigned. Such tables are incomplete; in checked studies, under half of the missing clones stem from an unresolved V gene, and the remainder is unexplained. Clone size and V and J calls were adopted from that table, with D and trimming inferred from the DNA. Within this sample are 200,000 or so clones, with 84% of them counted one time only. About 2% of the sample lies in the top ten.

The source material was peripheral blood. This chain is built from TRBV10-3 and TRBJ2-1, with no confidently assigned D gene. This sequence was found in a man in his forties who had recovered from COVID-19. Here is the DNA: TGTGCCATCAGTGAGTTCCGGGACAATGAGCAGTTCTTC. It encodes CAISEFRDNEQFF.